This TCR beta chain was found in a study of beta chain features in type 1 diabetes. Study-wide points: PCR may have favored shorter templates equally in patients and controls. TCRB CDR3 length was moderately but significantly reduced in all four CD4+ subsets of Type 1 diabetes patients.

Blood was drawn once from each donor into heparinised tubes. The draws averaged about 110 mL. The entirety of the isolated RNA underwent reverse transcription, so expressed TCRB transcripts were sequenced. This table comes from immunoSEQ multiplex PCR, and its TCRdb copy is limited to in-frame clones, with some not included. Here the sample spans roughly 290,000 clones, around 16% being singletons. The CDR3 runs 12 residues. Germline V lookup: CDR1 MGHRA, CDR2 YSYEKL. The ends were cut back, 3 bases at V and 8 bases at J, with 10 bases in the middle. On this clone itself: Its antigen is not identified.

This clonotype originated in a young man with type 1 diabetes. The sequencing input was naive CD4+ T cells from blood. This sequence joins TRBV4-1 and TRBJ1-1; D is ambiguous. The CDR3 sequence is CASSQAREEAFF. The CDR3 DNA reads as TGCGCCAGCAGCCAGGCCCGGGAGGAAGCTTTCTTT.